A selection of T cell receptor beta chains follows, all from one sample in a study of T cells in Graves' hyperthyroidism and ophthalmopathy. TCRdb redid the calling of the multiplex PCR reads with MiXCR, one entry per CDR3 protein. The data show approximately 500,000 distinct CDR3 sequences, with more than 45% seen just once and around 8% held by the top ten. Sequencing was carried out using peripheral blood or thyroid tissue (not recorded which). The receptors here all came from a woman aged 18-30 years with Graves' hyperthyroidism. The CDR3 runs from the conserved cysteine through the conserved F or W. Fields, in order: clone size, D gene, V gene, J gene, CDR3 DNA, CDR3 protein. The D gene is left open where the match is weak. Clone size is given for some rows only: seen once, a few or many times, or a class if the clone is expanded.

abundance: many
d_gene: -
v_gene: TRBV11-2
j_gene: TRBJ1-5
CDR3nt: TGTGCCAGCAGCCTAGGAGGGTGGGTGCCCCAGCATTTT
CDR3aa: CASSLGGWVPQHF

abundance: -
d_gene: -
v_gene: TRBV25-1
j_gene: TRBJ2-7
CDR3nt: TGTGCACCCGCGTGGGGAGCCCGCTCCTACGAGCAGTACTTC
CDR3aa: CAPAWGARSYEQYF

abundance: -
d_gene: -
v_gene: TRBV28
j_gene: TRBJ1-2
CDR3nt: TGTGCCAGCAGTTTAACAGGGTTAGGTGGCTACACCTTC
CDR3aa: CASSLTGLGGYTF

abundance: few
d_gene: -
v_gene: TRBV12-5
j_gene: TRBJ1-5
CDR3nt: TGTGCTAGTGGTTTGGTACTTGGGGCCCAGCATTTT
CDR3aa: CASGLVLGAQHF

abundance: many
d_gene: -
v_gene: TRBV4-1
j_gene: TRBJ1-5
CDR3nt: TGCGCCAGCAGCCAAGAGGGTCGGAGCAATCAGCCCCAGCATTTT
CDR3aa: CASSQEGRSNQPQHF

abundance: -
d_gene: -
v_gene: TRBV5-1
j_gene: TRBJ2-3
CDR3nt: TGCGCCAGCAGCTTAACCTGGGTCACAGATACGCAGTATTTT
CDR3aa: CASSLTWVTDTQYF

abundance: -
d_gene: -
v_gene: TRBV7-2
j_gene: TRBJ2-6
CDR3nt: TGTGCCAGCAGCCCGAGACAGGGGGCCAACGTCCTGACTTTC
CDR3aa: CASSPRQGANVLTF

abundance: once
d_gene: -
v_gene: TRBV12-3/TRBV12-4
j_gene: TRBJ1-1
CDR3nt: TGTGGCAGCAGTTTACGTCTATACAATGAGCAGTTCTTT
CDR3aa: CGSSLRLYNEQFF

abundance: -
d_gene: -
v_gene: TRBV15
j_gene: TRBJ1-6
CDR3nt: TGTGCCACCAGCAGTATCGACAGTAGATCACCCCTCCACTTT
CDR3aa: CATSSIDSRSPLHF

abundance: -
d_gene: -
v_gene: TRBV20-1
j_gene: TRBJ1-5
CDR3nt: TGCAGTGCCATTAACGGGGGAGGGAGGAGCAATCAGCCCCAGCATTTT
CDR3aa: CSAINGGGRSNQPQHF

abundance: many
d_gene: -
v_gene: TRBV11-3
j_gene: TRBJ2-5
CDR3nt: TGTGCCAGCAGTCCGCTATTGGGCCAAGAGACCCAGTACTTC
CDR3aa: CASSPLLGQETQYF

abundance: many
d_gene: -
v_gene: TRBV7-9
j_gene: TRBJ2-6
CDR3nt: TGTGCCAGCAGCTTAGTCTTTTCCTCTGGGGCCAACGTCCTGACTTTC
CDR3aa: CASSLVFSSGANVLTF

abundance: -
d_gene: -
v_gene: TRBV7-9
j_gene: TRBJ2-7
CDR3nt: TGTGCCAGCAGCTTGGGGCCCCGCGGGATCTACGAGCAGTACTTC
CDR3aa: CASSLGPRGIYEQYF

abundance: -
d_gene: -
v_gene: TRBV7-2
j_gene: TRBJ1-2
CDR3nt: TGTGCCAGCAGTGCTGGGGAAAGTGGTGGCTACACCTTC
CDR3aa: CASSAGESGGYTF

abundance: many
d_gene: -
v_gene: TRBV9
j_gene: TRBJ1-1
CDR3nt: TGTGCCAGCAGCATGACAGCCGTAACTGAAGCTTTCTTT
CDR3aa: CASSMTAVTEAFF

abundance: -
d_gene: TRBD1
v_gene: TRBV7-2
j_gene: TRBJ1-5
CDR3nt: TGTGCCAGCAGTTACACCCAGGGGGCGCGGGGTCAGCCCCAGCATTTT
CDR3aa: CASSYTQGARGQPQHF

abundance: -
d_gene: TRBD2
v_gene: TRBV24-1
j_gene: TRBJ2-5
CDR3nt: TGTGCCACCAGTGATTCGGCTAGCGGGAAGGAACGGAGGGAGACCCAGTACTTC
CDR3aa: CATSDSASGKERRETQYF

abundance: -
d_gene: TRBD1
v_gene: TRBV10-3
j_gene: TRBJ2-5
CDR3nt: TGTGCCATCAGTGCCGCCCTAGGGACAGACCAAGAGACCCAGTACTTC
CDR3aa: CAISAALGTDQETQYF

abundance: -
d_gene: -
v_gene: TRBV15
j_gene: TRBJ1-1
CDR3nt: TGTGCCACCAGCAGAGGTGGTGACGGGATGAACACTGAAGCTTTCTTT
CDR3aa: CATSRGGDGMNTEAFF

abundance: -
d_gene: -
v_gene: TRBV24-1
j_gene: TRBJ2-7
CDR3nt: TGTGCCACCGGGGGGAAGGGACCCTACAATGAGCAGTACTTC
CDR3aa: CATGGKGPYNEQYF